The 10 T cell receptor beta chains presented below share a single source sample, sequenced in a study of blood T cell repertoires in COVID-19. The method was immunoSEQ multiplex PCR; TCRdb's version includes in-frame clones alone and lacks a portion of them. The sample has a few hundred thousand clones; approximately 82% are singletons. Sequencing input: PBMCs or T cells enriched from blood (not recorded which). The receptor source for this set is a man aged 35-49 years who had recovered from COVID-19.

The chain is built from TRBV11-2 and TRBJ2-3; 10 bases line up with TRBD2. This CDR3 has 17 amino acids. CDR1 and CDR2 from the germline V gene are SGHAT and FQNNGV. Losses at the gene ends were 3 bases for V and 3 bases for J; bases not matched to a gene: 9. The DNA for the CDR3 is TGTGCCAGCAGCTTTAGCTCAGCGGGAGGGAGGACAGATACGCAGTATTTT. It is translated as CASSFSSAGGRTDTQYF.

The chain employs TRBV5-1 and TRBJ2-5; D might be TRBD2 (5 bases). The germline V gene has CDR1 SGHRS and CDR2 YFSETQ. The CDR3 is 16 residues long. Between the trimmed V and J ends, which lost 0 bases and 0 bases, there was a span of 12 bases. The CDR3 sequence: CASSLAITGNQETQYF. The CDR3 coding sequence is TGCGCCAGCAGCTTGGCCATAACGGGGAACCAAGAGACCCAGTACTTC.

This sequence joins TRBV4-2 and TRBJ1-1; D possibly corresponds to TRBD1 (5 bases). Germline V gene lookup returns CDR1 LGHNA and CDR2 YNFKEQ. Trimming left V 3 bases short and J 5 bases short, with 13 bases between. This CDR3 contains 14 residues. For the CDR3, the DNA is TGTGCCAGCAGCCAGCAGGGAGGGCGAACTGAAGCTTTCTTT. Translation: CASSQQGGRTEAFF.

The CDR3 DNA reads TGTGCCAGCAGTGCGGGCAGGGACTACGAGCAGTACTTC. This sequence encodes CASSAGRDYEQYF. V and J are TRBV2 and TRBJ2-7, with D tentatively TRBD1 (5 bases). From germline, CDR1 is SNHLY and CDR2 FYNNEI. This CDR3 spans 13 amino acids. V lost 4 bases and J lost 3, with 10 bases in between.

V gene TRBV28 combines with J gene TRBJ1-4; TRBD1 matches at 7 bases. The length of the CDR3 is 14 residues. V gave up 5 bases and J gave up 0 bases; unmatched junction bases: 0. Germline CDR1 MDHEN, CDR2 SYDVKM. The CDR3 coding sequence is TGTGCCAGCAGTGGGACAGCAACTAATGAAAAACTGTTTTTT. Protein: CASSGTATNEKLFF.

The table lists this clone with a few counts. The chain couples TRBV2 to TRBJ1-6; tentative D call: TRBD1 (5 bases). CDR1 and CDR2 from the germline V gene are SNHLY and FYNNEI. V lost 3 bases, J lost 4 bases, and 10 bases lay in between. This CDR3 has 15 residues. In nucleotides, the CDR3 is TGTGCCAGCAGTGACCGGGACTCTTATAATTCACCCCTCCACTTT. Protein sequence: CASSDRDSYNSPLHF.

The chain carries TRBV4-1 and TRBJ2-1; TRBD2 aligns across 7 bases. Germline values: CDR1 MGHRA, CDR2 YSYEKL. After removal of 1 base from V and 4 bases from J, the junction contained 16 bases not matched to a gene. The CDR3 consists of 19 residues. The CDR3 coding sequence is TGCGCCAGCAGCCAAGGAATACTAACAGCTAGCGGCCATTACAATGAGCAGTTCTTC. Residues: CASSQGILTASGHYNEQFF.

The V and J genes are TRBV4-3 and TRBJ1-2, with D tentatively TRBD1 (5 bases). CDR1 is LGHNA, CDR2 YSLEER, per germline. V shed 2 bases and J shed 2 bases, with 6 bases lying between them. The CDR3 covers 13 residues. The CDR3 DNA sequence: TGCGCCAGCAGCCAACCAGGGAACTATGGCTACACCTTC. As protein: CASSQPGNYGYTF.

The chain recombines TRBV4-1 with TRBJ2-7; D is perhaps TRBD1 (6 bases). The CDR3 consists of 14 residues. V was shortened by 8 bases and J by 2 bases, with 16 bases between the two germline ends. Germline lookup yields CDR1 MGHRA and CDR2 YSYEKL. The CDR3 coding sequence is TGCGCCAGCGCGACAGGCTGGCCTACCTACGAGCAGTACTTC. Encoded protein: CASATGWPTYEQYF.

This clone was seen just once. The chain carries TRBV3-1 (or the pseudogene TRBV3-2) and TRBJ2-1; 11 nucleotides align to TRBD2. The germline V gene has CDR1 LGHDT and CDR2 YNNKEL (reference sequence). This CDR3 is 14 amino acids long. V trimming: 4 bases; J trimming: 7 bases; junction bases outside the gene matches: 3. The CDR3 DNA reads as TGTGCCAGCAGCCGACTAGCGGGATCGAATGAGCAGTTCTTC. Its protein is CASSRLAGSNEQFF.